This record covers a single T cell receptor (beta chain). Its matching antigen is unknown. The data were taken from a study of shared clonotypes between healthy human individuals. Points from the study as a whole: Relative to clonotypes present in all four donors, those not shared had lower generation probabilities. Naive CD4 clonotypes overlapped across several donors at approximately 5%.

The assay was immunoSEQ multiplex PCR, and TCRdb's table has in-frame clones only and misses some. Of 2.5 million or so clones listed, approximately 94% are singletons. Germline V lookup: CDR1 SGHVS, CDR2 FNYEAQ. The V gene lost 1 base and the J gene lost 1 base, with 16 bases spanning the gap. The CDR3 is 17 amino acids. The sample taken for sequencing was naive CD4+ T cells sorted from blood. Subset reported: CD45RA+ positively selected. The genes are TRBV7-6 and TRBJ2-5; D perhaps matches TRBD2 (6 bases). The TCR originated in a man in his late teens or twenties in good health. For the CDR3, the DNA is TGTGCCAGCAGCTTAGTATGGACTACATCCCCCCAAGAGACCCAGTACTTC. Translating gives CASSLVWTTSPQETQYF.